This TCR beta chain was sequenced for a study of CD8+ T cells in alopecia areata. This clone was observed many times. Its antigen is not known. All gene names here are mouse names. The read terminates 4 residues before the CDR3 end, so the remaining end is supplied by the germline J gene. Whole-study results and caveats: Clonality exceeded that of normal scalp in lesional scalp, most notably in alopecia totalis/universalis. Mouse data revealed clearer TCR sharing than patient data did, a gap possibly tied to HLA. Among the cells sequenced in scalp samples are also the resident alphabeta T cells of normal skin.

Extraction of RNA preceded its reverse transcription into cDNA, which served as the sequencing template. Only in-frame clones appear in the TCRdb table, and some are missing; sequencing was by immunoSEQ multiplex PCR. This repertoire holds more than 1,300 clones, and none appear only once. This CDR3 spans 13 amino acids. The J segment lost 4 bases and the V segment lost 2 bases, leaving 0 bases of the junction unmatched. CDR1 is LGHNA, CDR2 YNLKQL, per germline (reference sequence). The source material was lesional skin. The chain joins TRBV5 to TRBJ1-2; TRBD1 matches 8 bases. The TCR originated in a C3H/HeJ mouse with alopecia areata. This strain has MHC haplotype H2-k. The sequenced part of the CDR3 DNA is TGTGCCAGCAGCCAAACAGGGGGCTCC. Its protein is CASSQTGGS. The whole CDR3 sequence reads CASSQTGGSDYTF.